This T cell receptor beta chain was profiled in a study of neurological immune-mediated disorders (dated by TCRdb to the late 2010s). Looking at the study overall: Peripheral blood TCR-beta repertoires from HTLV-I-associated myelopathy (HAM/TSP) patients, multiple sclerosis patients and healthy controls were compared by UMI-based sequencing. The cohort included 68 subjects: some 15 with HAM/TSP, around 34 with multiple sclerosis, and 20 or so healthy controls. Longitudinal samples, technical triplicates and paired sorted CD4+ and CD8+ T-cell subsets, alongside PBMC samples, were included among the 106 TCR-beta libraries. The study at large found these results: No identical CDR3 amino acid sequences were found to be shared among expanded clones across subjects, suggesting that TCR-beta repertoires were private in all groups. The highest TCR clonal expansion was observed in HAM/TSP patients, whereas the lowest was observed in MS patients, even when compared with healthy controls.

Healthy controls were blood bank volunteers in Maryland, USA. TCR libraries for sorted subsets were made from under 1.1 million sorted CD4+ or CD8+ T cells. Peripheral blood was subjected to Ficoll-Hypaque density gradient centrifugation to isolate PBMCs, which were then cryopreserved in liquid nitrogen. Paired sorted CD4+ and CD8+ subsets came from healthy controls, HAM/TSP patients and MS patients. From a lookup of the germline V gene, CDR1 and CDR2 are SGDLS and YYNGEE. Counted from cysteine to phenylalanine, this CDR3 has 16 amino acids. The retained sequence is limited to the CDR3, 48 bases, with the frame set at the first base. From V the trimming removes 0 bases and from J it removes 7 bases, while the gene matches leave 7 bases of the junction unaccounted for. To synthesize cDNA, template-switch 5'RACE was performed with a primer carrying a 10-nucleotide random unique molecular identifier so that each TCR transcript was tagged. Every sequencing run yielded over 180 million TCR-beta sequences covering 15-18 subjects. The RNeasy kit was used to extract total RNA. The KAPA Real-time Library Amplification kit was used to amplify TCR-beta VDJ regions with primers for the TCR constant region and the 5'RACE anchor. Sample indexes and Illumina adaptors were added in a first PCR, after which library yield was increased in a second PCR. After Ampure bead purification, the roughly 650 bp TCR product was size-selected on a 2% E-gel SizeSelection system. Before pooling, library quality was assessed on a Bioanalyzer, concentration was determined with Qubit, and library quantification was performed with the Kapa Library Quantification kit. Libraries were sequenced paired-end 2 x 150 bp on an Illumina HiSeq 2500. To increase sequence diversity, roughly 25-31% phiX was spiked into each library pool. Under the source paper's analysis protocol: Quality-filtered reads were processed with the UMI-based MiGEC pipeline, and over 75% of raw TCR sequences were removed by the MiGEC pipeline during error correction. VDJ genes were aligned to IMGT germline references, and clonotypes were defined by unique CDR3 amino acid sequence plus V-J genes. Clonal expansion, Shannon diversity and CDR3 relatedness were evaluated with VDJtools (CalcPairwiseDistances, ClusterSamples), while phylogenetic trees were built in CLCbio workbench. Using coefficient-of-variation modelling across technical triplicates, the study counted a clone as expanded if it had at least 8 unique UMIs. TCRdb's own reprocessing of the public reads used fastp at Q25 and MiXCR and kept productive beta chains. Rows matching on CDR3 protein sequence are summarized as one entry with the most common DNA and genes. The V and J calls come from TCRdb's annotation, not from the publication. The sample yields roughly 39,000 distinct CDR3 sequences; approximately 7.2% were counted once. The top ten hold around 5.7% of the sample.

This clonotype occurred many times. It has no known antigen specificity. The sample holds no much larger clone one base away, and base qualities are not on file. This clonotype was obtained from a man over 45 in good health. This receptor chain uses TRBV9 and TRBJ2-1; 10 bases in the junction line up with TRBD2. Sequenced input: CD4+ T cells from blood. The DNA sequence is as follows: TGTGCCAGCAGCGTAGCTGGTAGCGGGAGGTTTAATGAGCAGTTCTTC. The encoded protein is CASSVAGSGRFNEQFF.